This is a list of T cell receptor beta chains from one sample in a study of T-cell memory formation after mild COVID-19. One entry per CDR3 protein, called by TCRdb with MiXCR from the 5' RACE reads. This sample has roughly 200,000 distinct CDR3 sequences, with around 15% found just once. Sequenced input: PBMCs or a T cell subset sorted from them (not recorded which). These TCRs come from an adult woman who had mild COVID-19 (a few samples of this study predate the infection). Cell type and time point are not known. Each CDR3 is given with its conserved first and last residue. The D gene is left open where the match is weak. Where a row states a size, it is once, few, many or the class of an expanded clone; other rows omit it.

clone_size: .; cdr3_length: 12; v_call: TRBV12-3/TRBV12-4; d_call: .; j_call: TRBJ1-1; cdr3_nt: TGTGCCAGCAGTTTGACAACCGTTGAAGCTTTCTTT; cdr3_aa: CASSLTTVEAFF
clone_size: few; cdr3_length: 13; v_call: TRBV12-3/TRBV12-4; d_call: .; j_call: TRBJ1-1; cdr3_nt: TGTGCCAGCATTCGGGTACCCAGCACTGAAGCTTTCTTT; cdr3_aa: CASIRVPSTEAFF
clone_size: few; cdr3_length: 14; v_call: TRBV6-6; d_call: TRBD2; j_call: TRBJ2-7; cdr3_nt: TGTGCCAGCACCCAAACTAGCGGGAGCCGCGAGCAGTACTTC; cdr3_aa: CASTQTSGSREQYF
clone_size: few; cdr3_length: 17; v_call: TRBV20-1; d_call: .; j_call: TRBJ2-5; cdr3_nt: TGCAGTGTGAGCGGATCGTTGGGGAGTAGGGGTAGGGAGACCCAGTACTTC; cdr3_aa: CSVSGSLGSRGRETQYF
clone_size: few; cdr3_length: 16; v_call: TRBV7-6; d_call: TRBD1; j_call: TRBJ2-5; cdr3_nt: TGTGCCAGCAGCCAAGGGACAGACCCCAGGCGAGAGACCCAGTACTTC; cdr3_aa: CASSQGTDPRRETQYF
clone_size: .; cdr3_length: 14; v_call: TRBV20-1; d_call: TRBD2; j_call: TRBJ2-1; cdr3_nt: TGCAGTGCTAGAAAGCTAGCGGGAAAGGATGAGCAGTTCTTC; cdr3_aa: CSARKLAGKDEQFF
clone_size: .; cdr3_length: 15; v_call: TRBV5-5; d_call: TRBD1; j_call: TRBJ2-7; cdr3_nt: TGTGCCAGCAGATTGGGACAGGGTCTAACCTACGAGCAGTACTTC; cdr3_aa: CASRLGQGLTYEQYF
clone_size: once; cdr3_length: 15; v_call: TRBV5-1; d_call: TRBD1; j_call: TRBJ2-3; cdr3_nt: TGCGCCAGCAGCTCGCAGGGGGCCGCTCCAGATACGCAGTATTTT; cdr3_aa: CASSSQGAAPDTQYF
clone_size: .; cdr3_length: 11; v_call: TRBV7-9; d_call: .; j_call: TRBJ1-1; cdr3_nt: TGTGCCAGCAGCCCACGTAGAGTAGCTTTCTTT; cdr3_aa: CASSPRRVAFF
clone_size: few; cdr3_length: 14; v_call: TRBV18; d_call: .; j_call: TRBJ2-1; cdr3_nt: TGTGCCAGCTCACCGAGGGGTGAATACAATGAGCAGTTCTTC; cdr3_aa: CASSPRGEYNEQFF
clone_size: few; cdr3_length: 11; v_call: TRBV29-1; d_call: .; j_call: TRBJ2-7; cdr3_nt: TGCAGCGTTATCTTAGCCTACGAGCAGTACTTC; cdr3_aa: CSVILAYEQYF
clone_size: .; cdr3_length: 16; v_call: TRBV7-3; d_call: TRBD2; j_call: TRBJ2-2; cdr3_nt: TGTGCCAGCAGCTCAAGCGGGAGGGCCAGGATCGGGGAGCTGTTTTTT; cdr3_aa: CASSSSGRARIGELFF
clone_size: .; cdr3_length: 16; v_call: TRBV5-1; d_call: TRBD1; j_call: TRBJ2-3; cdr3_nt: TGCGCCAGCAGGCTAGGGACAGGGATCCGAACAGATACGCAGTATTTT; cdr3_aa: CASRLGTGIRTDTQYF
clone_size: .; cdr3_length: 13; v_call: TRBV5-1; d_call: .; j_call: TRBJ2-5; cdr3_nt: TGCGCCAGCTCGACGGGAGTGAGAGAGACCCAGTACTTC; cdr3_aa: CASSTGVRETQYF
clone_size: .; cdr3_length: 16; v_call: TRBV6-6; d_call: TRBD2; j_call: TRBJ2-3; cdr3_nt: TGTGCCAGCAGTCAAGTAGCGGGGGGGCACACAGATACGCAGTATTTT; cdr3_aa: CASSQVAGGHTDTQYF
clone_size: few; cdr3_length: 14; v_call: TRBV29-1; d_call: TRBD1; j_call: TRBJ2-1; cdr3_nt: TGCAGCGTTCTGGGACAGGGGTCCTACAATGAGCAGTTCTTC; cdr3_aa: CSVLGQGSYNEQFF
clone_size: few; cdr3_length: 15; v_call: TRBV19; d_call: .; j_call: TRBJ1-3; cdr3_nt: TGTGCCAGTAGTACGGACAACTACTCTGGAAACACCATATATTTT; cdr3_aa: CASSTDNYSGNTIYF
clone_size: .; cdr3_length: 14; v_call: TRBV6-2/TRBV6-3; d_call: .; j_call: TRBJ2-5; cdr3_nt: TGTGCCAGCAGTCTATCGGGTCCCCGGGAGACCCAGTACTTC; cdr3_aa: CASSLSGPRETQYF
clone_size: few; cdr3_length: 16; v_call: TRBV14; d_call: .; j_call: TRBJ2-2; cdr3_nt: TGTGCCAGCAGCCAAGATTCTTTAAGAAACACCGGGGAGCTGTTTTTT; cdr3_aa: CASSQDSLRNTGELFF
clone_size: few; cdr3_length: 18; v_call: TRBV20-1; d_call: TRBD2; j_call: TRBJ2-5; cdr3_nt: TGCAGTGCTAGAGGAGAGCCCTTTACTAGCGGGAGAAGTGAGACCCAGTACTTC; cdr3_aa: CSARGEPFTSGRSETQYF
clone_size: many; cdr3_length: 13; v_call: TRBV6-2/TRBV6-3; d_call: .; j_call: TRBJ2-7; cdr3_nt: TGTGCCAGCCTAGACACAGGGTCAGACGAGCAGTACTTC; cdr3_aa: CASLDTGSDEQYF
clone_size: .; cdr3_length: 14; v_call: TRBV5-1; d_call: .; j_call: TRBJ2-1; cdr3_nt: TGCGCCAGCGGGGTCGGGGGCCTATACAATGAGCAGTTCTTC; cdr3_aa: CASGVGGLYNEQFF
clone_size: .; cdr3_length: 11; v_call: TRBV29-1; d_call: .; j_call: TRBJ1-1; cdr3_nt: TGCAGCGTTGTGGCCCGCACTGAAGCTTTCTTT; cdr3_aa: CSVVARTEAFF
clone_size: few; cdr3_length: 10; v_call: TRBV29-1; d_call: TRBD2; j_call: TRBJ2-3; cdr3_nt: TGCAGCGTTTTAGCGGGCGTCCCCCTTTTT; cdr3_aa: CSVLAGVPLF
clone_size: .; cdr3_length: 14; v_call: TRBV12-3/TRBV12-4; d_call: .; j_call: TRBJ1-3; cdr3_nt: TGTGCCAGCAGCCCAGGGAGCTCTGGAAACACCATATATTTT; cdr3_aa: CASSPGSSGNTIYF
clone_size: few; cdr3_length: 13; v_call: TRBV5-4; d_call: .; j_call: TRBJ2-7; cdr3_nt: TGTGCCAGCAGCTCTTCTTCCACCTACGAGCAGTACTTC; cdr3_aa: CASSSSSTYEQYF
clone_size: few; cdr3_length: 14; v_call: TRBV24-1; d_call: .; j_call: TRBJ2-1; cdr3_nt: TGTGCCACCAGTGATGGCCAAGGTAGCAAAGAGCAGTTCTTC; cdr3_aa: CATSDGQGSKEQFF
clone_size: .; cdr3_length: 12; v_call: TRBV3-1; d_call: .; j_call: TRBJ2-4; cdr3_nt: TGTGCCAGCAGCCAAGTAGACAGAAACCCTACCTTC; cdr3_aa: CASSQVDRNPTF
clone_size: .; cdr3_length: 12; v_call: TRBV12-3/TRBV12-4; d_call: .; j_call: TRBJ1-4; cdr3_nt: TGTGCCAGCAGTCTCCCCGGGGAAAAACTGTTTTTT; cdr3_aa: CASSLPGEKLFF
clone_size: few; cdr3_length: 14; v_call: TRBV6-6; d_call: .; j_call: TRBJ2-5; cdr3_nt: TGTGCCAGCAGTTACTCGGACTTCCAAGAGACCCAGTACTTC; cdr3_aa: CASSYSDFQETQYF
clone_size: .; cdr3_length: 16; v_call: TRBV29-1; d_call: .; j_call: TRBJ2-3; cdr3_nt: TGCAGCTCAAGGACACCGCAGACTAGGACCACAGATACGCAGTATTTT; cdr3_aa: CSSRTPQTRTTDTQYF
clone_size: .; cdr3_length: 12; v_call: TRBV7-2; d_call: .; j_call: TRBJ2-1; cdr3_nt: TGTGCCAGCAGCTCCCCTTCGGCTGAGCAGTTCTTC; cdr3_aa: CASSSPSAEQFF
clone_size: few; cdr3_length: 17; v_call: TRBV7-2; d_call: TRBD2; j_call: TRBJ2-1; cdr3_nt: TGTGCCAGCAGCTTAGGAGGATGGGCTAGCGGAGGGAGTGAGCAGTTCTTC; cdr3_aa: CASSLGGWASGGSEQFF
clone_size: few; cdr3_length: 14; v_call: TRBV15; d_call: TRBD1; j_call: TRBJ2-2; cdr3_nt: TGTGCCACAACCGGGACAGGGAACACCGGGGAGCTGTTTTTT; cdr3_aa: CATTGTGNTGELFF
clone_size: .; cdr3_length: 16; v_call: TRBV12-3/TRBV12-4; d_call: TRBD1; j_call: TRBJ2-7; cdr3_nt: TGTGCCAGCAGACACTCCCGGGACAGGGGGATATACGAGCAGTACTTC; cdr3_aa: CASRHSRDRGIYEQYF
clone_size: few; cdr3_length: 14; v_call: TRBV5-1; d_call: .; j_call: TRBJ1-1; cdr3_nt: TGCGCCAGCAGCTTGGGCGGATCGAACACTGAAGCTTTCTTT; cdr3_aa: CASSLGGSNTEAFF
clone_size: .; cdr3_length: 13; v_call: TRBV25-1; d_call: .; j_call: TRBJ1-2; cdr3_nt: TGTGCCAGCAGTGAAGGACAGATGTATGGCTACACCTTC; cdr3_aa: CASSEGQMYGYTF
clone_size: .; cdr3_length: 12; v_call: TRBV3-1; d_call: .; j_call: TRBJ2-7; cdr3_nt: TGTGCCAGCAGCCAAAGATCCTACGAGCAGTACTTC; cdr3_aa: CASSQRSYEQYF
clone_size: .; cdr3_length: 14; v_call: TRBV12-3/TRBV12-4; d_call: .; j_call: TRBJ2-1; cdr3_nt: TGTGCCAGCAGAACTGATGGGGGCTTCAATGAGCAGTTCTTC; cdr3_aa: CASRTDGGFNEQFF
clone_size: .; cdr3_length: 14; v_call: TRBV19; d_call: .; j_call: TRBJ1-1; cdr3_nt: TGTGCCAGTAGTATGGGGTGGCAGAACACTGAAGCTTTCTTT; cdr3_aa: CASSMGWQNTEAFF
clone_size: few; cdr3_length: 14; v_call: TRBV10-2; d_call: .; j_call: TRBJ1-4; cdr3_nt: TGCGCCACCGGTGGACAGCAGATAGGAGAAAAACTGTTTTTT; cdr3_aa: CATGGQQIGEKLFF
clone_size: .; cdr3_length: 16; v_call: TRBV7-6; d_call: .; j_call: TRBJ1-1; cdr3_nt: TGTGCCAGCAGCTTGGTGCCCGGAAAGGGTGGACCTGAAGCTTTCTTT; cdr3_aa: CASSLVPGKGGPEAFF
clone_size: few; cdr3_length: 10; v_call: TRBV20-1; d_call: .; j_call: TRBJ2-5; cdr3_nt: TGCAGTGCTAGTGGGGAGACCCAGTACTTC; cdr3_aa: CSASGETQYF
clone_size: .; cdr3_length: 14; v_call: TRBV5-4; d_call: .; j_call: TRBJ1-6; cdr3_nt: TGTGCCAGCAGGGTGGGGTTCGTTGATTCACCCCTCCACTTT; cdr3_aa: CASRVGFVDSPLHF
clone_size: .; cdr3_length: 16; v_call: TRBV6-2/TRBV6-3; d_call: TRBD1; j_call: TRBJ1-5; cdr3_nt: TGTGCCAGCAGCCAAAAGACCGGGACAGTAAATCAGCCCCAGCATTTT; cdr3_aa: CASSQKTGTVNQPQHF
clone_size: .; cdr3_length: 15; v_call: TRBV5-4; d_call: TRBD1; j_call: TRBJ1-4; cdr3_nt: TGTGCCAGCAGTTGGACGGGACAGGGTAACGAAAAACTGTTTTTT; cdr3_aa: CASSWTGQGNEKLFF
clone_size: .; cdr3_length: 11; v_call: TRBV7-2; d_call: .; j_call: TRBJ1-1; cdr3_nt: TGTGCCAGCAGCTTGTATAGTGAAGCTTTCTTT; cdr3_aa: CASSLYSEAFF
clone_size: few; cdr3_length: 16; v_call: TRBV5-4; d_call: .; j_call: TRBJ2-3; cdr3_nt: TGTGCCAGCAGCTTGGGGAGACAAACTAGCACAGATACGCAGTATTTT; cdr3_aa: CASSLGRQTSTDTQYF
clone_size: many; cdr3_length: 15; v_call: TRBV29-1; d_call: .; j_call: TRBJ2-1; cdr3_nt: TGCAGCGTTGGTTCAGCGGCAAGCTCCTACAATGAGCAGTTCTTC; cdr3_aa: CSVGSAASSYNEQFF
clone_size: few; cdr3_length: 13; v_call: TRBV6-5; d_call: .; j_call: TRBJ2-3; cdr3_nt: TGTGCCAGCAGTGGGCAGAACACAGATACGCAGTATTTT; cdr3_aa: CASSGQNTDTQYF
clone_size: few; cdr3_length: 14; v_call: TRBV7-8; d_call: .; j_call: TRBJ2-6; cdr3_nt: TGTGCCAGCACCACTTCCCTTGGGGCCAACGTCCTGACTTTC; cdr3_aa: CASTTSLGANVLTF
clone_size: .; cdr3_length: 16; v_call: TRBV7-2; d_call: TRBD2; j_call: TRBJ2-2; cdr3_nt: TGTGCCAGCAGCTTGTCACCGGGACTAGCGACCGGGGAGCTGTTTTTT; cdr3_aa: CASSLSPGLATGELFF
clone_size: many; cdr3_length: 13; v_call: TRBV20-1; d_call: TRBD1; j_call: TRBJ1-2; cdr3_nt: TGCAGTGCTCGGACAGGGGGTGACTATGGCTACACCTTC; cdr3_aa: CSARTGGDYGYTF
clone_size: once; cdr3_length: 16; v_call: TRBV3-1; d_call: .; j_call: TRBJ1-2; cdr3_nt: TGTGCCAGCAGCCAAGATTTGTTCCGGACAGACTATGGCTACACCTTC; cdr3_aa: CASSQDLFRTDYGYTF
clone_size: once; cdr3_length: 13; v_call: TRBV29-1; d_call: .; j_call: TRBJ2-3; cdr3_nt: TGCAGCGTTGAAGTAGGGGCGGGAGATACGCAGTATTTT; cdr3_aa: CSVEVGAGDTQYF
clone_size: .; cdr3_length: 14; v_call: TRBV7-7; d_call: .; j_call: TRBJ2-3; cdr3_nt: TGTGCTAGCAGCTTAATAGGGGCCACAGATACGCAGTATTTT; cdr3_aa: CASSLIGATDTQYF
clone_size: .; cdr3_length: 16; v_call: TRBV7-2; d_call: .; j_call: TRBJ2-6; cdr3_nt: TGTGCCAGCAGCTTAGCGGCAGGGGCTGGGGCCAACGTCCTGACTTTC; cdr3_aa: CASSLAAGAGANVLTF
clone_size: .; cdr3_length: 13; v_call: TRBV5-6; d_call: .; j_call: TRBJ2-5; cdr3_nt: TGTGCCAGCAGCCCGGACGGGCGGGAGACCCAGTACTTC; cdr3_aa: CASSPDGRETQYF